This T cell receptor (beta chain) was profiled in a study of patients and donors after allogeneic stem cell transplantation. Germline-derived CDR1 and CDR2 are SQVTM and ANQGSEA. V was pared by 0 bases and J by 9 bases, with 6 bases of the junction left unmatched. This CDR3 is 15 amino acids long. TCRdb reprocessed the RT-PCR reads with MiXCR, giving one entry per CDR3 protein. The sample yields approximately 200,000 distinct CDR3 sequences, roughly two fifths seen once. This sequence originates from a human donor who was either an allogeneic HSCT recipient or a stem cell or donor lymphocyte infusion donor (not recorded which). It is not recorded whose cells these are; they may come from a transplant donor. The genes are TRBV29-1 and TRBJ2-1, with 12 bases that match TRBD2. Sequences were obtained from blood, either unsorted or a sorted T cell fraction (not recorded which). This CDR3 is CSVEDRLAGVSEQFF. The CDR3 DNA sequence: TGCAGCGTTGAAGATAGACTAGCGGGAGTAAGTGAGCAGTTCTTC.